The 27 T cell receptor beta chains below all came from one sample that was sequenced in a study of blood T cell repertoires in COVID-19. The method was immunoSEQ multiplex PCR; TCRdb's version includes in-frame clones alone and lacks a portion of them. The table lists 65,000 to 75,000 clones, roughly 90% of them singletons, with 1.4% to 1.5% in the top ten. Sequenced sample: peripheral blood. The receptors shown here come from a middle-aged man with acute or convalescent COVID-19.

This clone was recorded once. The CDR3 nucleotides read TGCGCCAGCAGCCAAGGTAGATCTTCGGACACTGAAGCTTTCTTT. Translating it yields CASSQGRSSDTEAFF. The chain links TRBV4-3 to TRBJ1-1; D is ambiguous. The CDR3 is made up of 15 amino acids. The germline V gene encodes CDR1 LGHNA and CDR2 YSLEER. The V and J ends lost 1 base and 3 bases respectively, with 12 bases between them.

V usage is TRBV27 and J usage is TRBJ1-5, with D hard to call. The CDR3 sequence is 16 residues long. CDR1 is MNHEY and CDR2 is SMNVEV in the germline V gene (reference sequence). Between the trimmed V and J ends, which lost 6 bases and 4 bases, there was a span of 19 bases. In DNA form, the CDR3 reads TGTGCCAGCAGCCCCCGGGAGTTCCGGGGTAATCAGCCCCAGCATTTT. It is translated as CASSPREFRGNQPQHF.

This sequence joins TRBV27 and TRBJ2-1; 11 bases match TRBD2. V shed 3 bases, J shed 4 bases, and the junction held 5 bases outside the gene matches. The CDR3 has 16 amino acids. Germline CDR1 and CDR2: MNHEY and SMNVEV (reference sequence). The chain's CDR3 is CASSFYSGGGYNEQFF. The CDR3 DNA reads as TGTGCCAGCAGTTTCTATAGCGGGGGGGGATACAATGAGCAGTTCTTC.

The rearrangement links TRBV28 to TRBJ2-2, with TRBD2 as a possible D gene (6 bases). V gave up 6 bases and J gave up 0 bases, with 11 bases separating them. Germline V gives CDR1 MDHEN, CDR2 SYDVKM. The CDR3 runs to 15 residues. The chain's CDR3 is CASRTGGTNTGELFF. As DNA, the CDR3 is TGTGCCAGCAGGACCGGGGGAACGAACACCGGGGAGCTGTTTTTT. The full variable domain, with the rest looked up from reference TRBV28 and TRBJ2-2, is DVKVTQSSRYLVKRTGEKVFLECVQDMDHENMFWYRQDPGLGLRLIYFSYDVKMKEKGDIPEGYSVSREKKERFSLILESASTNQTSMYLCASRTGGTNTGELFFGEGSRLTVL.

The V and J genes are TRBV9 and TRBJ2-1; D is perhaps TRBD2 (5 bases). This CDR3 has 16 amino acids. Germline V gene sequence: CDR1 SGDLS, CDR2 YYNGEE. V was shortened by 4 bases and J by 6 bases, with 20 bases between the two germline ends. CDR3 loop: CASSRTPRGSGNEQFF. CDR3 coding DNA: TGTGCCAGCAGCAGAACCCCCCGGGGTTCTGGCAATGAGCAGTTCTTC.

The chain combines TRBV10-3 with TRBJ2-1; D is ambiguous. Trimming shortened V by 0 bases and J by 7 bases, and 7 bases separated the two germline ends. The length of the CDR3 is 13 residues. CDR1 is ENHRY, CDR2 SYGVKD, per germline. In DNA form, the CDR3 reads TGTGCCATCAGTGAGTCTCAGAGGAATGAGCAGTTCTTC. It is translated as CAISESQRNEQFF.

The chain joins TRBV29-1 to TRBJ2-2; D may be TRBD1 (5 bases). The germline V gene encodes CDR1 SQVTM and CDR2 ANQGSEA. This CDR3 has 13 residues. The V end was cut by 5 bases, the J end by 7 bases, with 14 bases between. CDR3 sequence reads: CSVSIQGGGELFF. The CDR3 bases are TGCAGCGTTTCCATTCAGGGCGGCGGGGAGCTGTTTTTT.

The rearrangement joins TRBV2 to TRBJ2-3; tentatively, D is TRBD2 (5 bases). V lost 0 bases and J 2 bases, leaving 9 bases between the germline ends. Per germline, CDR1 SNHLY and CDR2 FYNNEI. The CDR3 has 15 amino acids. CDR3 protein: CASSEARRYTDTQYF. DNA for the CDR3: TGTGCCAGCAGTGAAGCGAGGAGGTACACAGATACGCAGTATTTT.

This rearrangement joins TRBV30 to TRBJ1-1; D is ambiguous. The CDR3 contains 11 residues. Between the trimmed V and J ends, which lost 2 bases and 4 bases, there was a span of 5 bases. CDR1 GTSNPN and CDR2 SVGIG come from the germline V gene (reference sequence). The CDR3 here is CAWSQVTEAFF. The CDR3 nucleotides read TGTGCCTGGAGTCAGGTCACTGAAGCTTTCTTT.

This clone was seen once. For the CDR3, the DNA is TGTGCTAGTGGTAGGGGGCCCACCGGGGAGCTGTTTTTT. Translated, it gives CASGRGPTGELFF. The V and J genes are TRBV12-5 and TRBJ2-2, with 7 bases identical to TRBD1. The CDR3 runs 13 residues. The V and J ends lost 5 bases and 4 bases, in that order; junction bases with no gene match: 1. Germline CDR1 and CDR2: LGHNT and FRNRAP. Based on the CDR3 plus reference TRBV12-5 and TRBJ2-2, the full variable domain is DARVTQTPRHKVTEMGQEVTMRCQPILGHNTVFWYRQTMMQGLELLAYFRNRAPLDDSGMPKDRFSAEMPDATLATLKIQPSEPRDSAVYFCASGRGPTGELFFGEGSRLTVL.

The chain has TRBV6-5 and TRBJ1-1; D may be TRBD1 (6 bases). Germline CDR1 is MNHEY and CDR2 is SVGAGI. Trimming removed 6 bases at V and 5 bases at J, with 7 bases between. CDR3 size: 11 residues. The CDR3 region has the DNA TGTGCCAGCAGAAGGGGGACTGAAGCTTTCTTT. Translated: CASRRGTEAFF.

CDR3 amino acids: CASSLGTDFYEQYF. DNA of the CDR3: TGTGCCAGCAGCCTCGGGACAGACTTCTACGAGCAGTACTTC. The V and J genes are TRBV6-5 and TRBJ2-7; TRBD1 matches 7 bases. After removal of 6 bases from V and 3 bases from J, the junction contained 8 bases not matched to a gene. The CDR3 runs to 14 residues. In germline, CDR1 is MNHEY, CDR2 SVGAGI.

The V and J genes are TRBV4-1 and TRBJ2-1; TRBD2 matches 12 bases. This CDR3 has 16 amino acids. With V trimmed by 0 bases and J by 9 bases, 6 bases remained unmatched. Per the germline V gene, CDR1 is MGHRA and CDR2 is YSYEKL. DNA for the CDR3: TGCGCCAGCAGCCAAGAGACTAGCGGGAGAATGGGTGAGCAGTTCTTC. Its translation: CASSQETSGRMGEQFF.

J is TRBJ2-5 and V is TRBV4-1; 10 nucleotides align to TRBD2. V trimming: 3 bases; J trimming: 8 bases; junction bases outside the gene matches: 15. Germline V gene data show CDR1 as MGHRA and CDR2 as YSYEKL. The CDR3 runs to 17 residues. The CDR3 region has the DNA TGCGCCAGCAGCCACCGCCCCTTAGCGGGGGGCCCAATTACCCAGTACTTC. It specifies CASSHRPLAGGPITQYF.

The CDR3 region is CASRYGTSASEQFF. CDR3 sequence (DNA): TGTGCCAGCAGGTACGGGACTAGCGCTAGTGAGCAGTTCTTC. V gene TRBV27 combines with J gene TRBJ2-1; 10 positions agree with TRBD2. In germline, CDR1 is MNHEY, CDR2 SMNVEV (reference sequence). The CDR3 length is 14 residues. J gave up 9 bases and V 6 bases, and 8 bases lay outside the gene matches.

The V gene is TRBV28, the J gene TRBJ1-2; perhaps TRBD1 as D (5 bases). V was pared by 7 bases and J by 6 bases, with 12 bases between. Germline CDR1 is MDHEN and CDR2 is SYDVKM. There are 12 residues in the CDR3. DNA of the CDR3: TGTGCCAGCACCTTCCGGACACATGGCTACACCTTC. The encoded protein is CASTFRTHGYTF.

This rearrangement joins TRBV6-5 to TRBJ2-5; 10 bases match TRBD1. This CDR3 spans 14 amino acids. Germline V gene lookup returns CDR1 MNHEY and CDR2 SVGAGI. J was trimmed by 5 bases and V by 5 bases; bases with no gene match: 5. CDR3 in DNA: TGTGCCAGCAGTACCGGGACAGGGGCTGAGACCCAGTACTTC. This gives the protein CASSTGTGAETQYF.

This chain connects TRBV10-3 to TRBJ1-4; no firm D call. Germline V gives CDR1 ENHRY, CDR2 SYGVKD. CDR3 size: 16 residues. V lost 10 bases to trimming and J lost 4 bases, with 22 bases between them. CDR3 DNA sequence: TGTGCCACCGGCCGGGGATTTGGAGGGTTTAATGAAAAACTGTTTTTT. Translation: CATGRGFGGFNEKLFF.

V gene TRBV28 combines with J gene TRBJ1-2, with a tentative D call TRBD1 (6 bases). CDR1 is MDHEN and CDR2 is SYDVKM in the germline V gene. The length of the CDR3 is 13 residues. The CDR3 is CAVRGRGSYGYTF. CDR3 nucleotide sequence: TGTGCGGTCAGGGGTAGGGGAAGCTATGGCTACACCTTC.

The rearrangement links TRBV9 to TRBJ2-1; tentative D call: TRBD2 (6 bases). The CDR3 contains 15 residues. The germline V gene has CDR1 SGDLS and CDR2 YYNGEE. V was clipped by 3 bases and J by 2 bases, with 12 bases between them. The CDR3 DNA sequence: TGTGCCAGCAGCGAGCACACGGGAGCCTACAATGAGCAGTTCTTC. Translation gives CASSEHTGAYNEQFF.

The chain has TRBV9 and TRBJ2-3; D is uncertain. The length of the CDR3 is 11 residues. In germline, CDR1 is SGDLS, CDR2 YYNGEE. V lost 3 bases and J lost 6, with 5 bases in between. The CDR3 nucleotides read TGTGCCAGCAGCGCGGGTGATACGCAGTATTTT. Its translation is CASSAGDTQYF.

This chain uses TRBV3-1 (or the pseudogene TRBV3-2) with TRBJ1-2; 10 bases are shared with TRBD1. V was pared by 4 bases and J by 4 bases, with 6 bases of the junction left unmatched. This CDR3 has 15 amino acids. Germline CDR1 and CDR2: LGHDT and YNNKEL (reference sequence). CDR3 amino acids: CASSPRTGGTYGYTF. The CDR3 nucleotides are TGTGCCAGCAGCCCCAGGACAGGGGGTACCTATGGCTACACCTTC.

The J gene is TRBJ2-2, the V gene TRBV28; TRBD2 agrees at 15 bases. Germline V gene sequence: CDR1 MDHEN, CDR2 SYDVKM. This CDR3 comprises 20 residues. Losses at the gene ends were 6 bases for V and 6 bases for J; bases not matched to a gene: 17. The CDR3 sequence: CASSSKIGLAGGIRSGELFF. For the CDR3, the DNA is TGTGCCAGCAGCTCCAAAATCGGACTAGCGGGGGGGATTCGGTCCGGGGAGCTGTTTTTT.

The gene calls are TRBV6-1 and TRBJ1-2; 8 bases align to TRBD1. CDR3 length equals 14 residues. CDR1 is MNHNS and CDR2 is SASEGT in the germline V gene. V shed 3 bases and J 3 bases; nucleotides not matched to a gene: 3. CDR3 sequence (DNA): TGTGCCAGCAGTGAGAGGGACAGGTACTATGGCTACACCTTC. The encoded protein is CASSERDRYYGYTF.

J is TRBJ2-5 and V is TRBV6-2 or TRBV6-3; 7 bases align to TRBD1. The CDR3 has 16 residues. The V gene's germline CDR1 is MNHEY and CDR2 SVGEGT. With 0 bases clipped from V and 0 bases from J, the junction kept 4 bases outside the gene matches. The CDR3 here is CASSYSLDRHQETQYF. As DNA, the CDR3 is TGTGCCAGCAGTTACTCGTTGGACAGGCACCAAGAGACCCAGTACTTC.

The chain carries TRBV6-1 and TRBJ2-5; D perhaps matches TRBD2 (5 bases). V lost 0 bases and J lost 5, with 19 bases in between. The CDR3 sequence is 17 residues long. Germline V CDR1 and CDR2: MNHNS, SASEGT. The CDR3 sequence is CASSEAGDIPLQETQYF. The CDR3 nucleotides read TGTGCCAGCAGTGAAGCGGGAGACATCCCCCTCCAGGAGACCCAGTACTTC.

This sequence joins TRBV19 and TRBJ2-7, with a tentative D call TRBD2 (6 bases). This CDR3 spans 14 amino acids. CDR1 is LNHDA, CDR2 SQIVND, per germline (reference sequence). V lost 5 bases, J lost 4 bases, and 15 bases lay in between. The DNA of the CDR3 is TGTGCCAGTAGTCCGCCTGGAGGGTATTACGAGCAGTACTTC. It is translated as CASSPPGGYYEQYF.